The 3 T cell receptor beta chains below come from one sample, sequenced in a study of blood T cell repertoires in COVID-19. Only in-frame clones appear in the TCRdb table, and some are missing; sequencing was by immunoSEQ multiplex PCR. The sample yields a few hundred thousand clones, about 85% seen once. The sequenced sample consisted of peripheral blood. The origin of the receptors is a woman younger than 30 with acute or convalescent COVID-19.

V is TRBV10-1 and J is TRBJ2-6; D ambiguous. This CDR3 contains 17 residues. Trimming removed 3 bases at V and 0 bases at J, with 12 bases between. Germline V CDR1 and CDR2: WNHNN, SYGVQD (reference sequence). CDR3 region: CASSDALYSSGANVLTF. The CDR3 DNA reads TGCGCCAGCAGTGACGCGCTCTACAGCTCTGGGGCCAACGTCCTGACTTTC.

Here the CDR3 DNA reads TGTGCCAGTAGTGATCTAGGACAGGGGAGGCAGCCCCAGCATTTT. This sequence encodes CASSDLGQGRQPQHF. The V gene is TRBV19, the J gene TRBJ1-5; 9 bases fit TRBD1. Germline V lookup: CDR1 LNHDA, CDR2 SQIVND (reference sequence). Trimming removed 5 bases from V and 7 bases from J; junction bases left unmatched: 9. The CDR3 spans 15 residues.

This clone has only a few counts. The rearrangement uses TRBV10-1 and TRBJ1-1; 8 bases match TRBD1. This CDR3 is 13 amino acids long. CDR1 is WNHNN, CDR2 SYGVQD, per germline (reference sequence). The ends lost 5 bases at V and 6 bases at J; junction bases unmatched: 5. Written as DNA, the CDR3 is TGCGCCAGCAGTAAGACAGGGGTCGCTGAAGCTTTCTTT. Translated: CASSKTGVAEAFF.